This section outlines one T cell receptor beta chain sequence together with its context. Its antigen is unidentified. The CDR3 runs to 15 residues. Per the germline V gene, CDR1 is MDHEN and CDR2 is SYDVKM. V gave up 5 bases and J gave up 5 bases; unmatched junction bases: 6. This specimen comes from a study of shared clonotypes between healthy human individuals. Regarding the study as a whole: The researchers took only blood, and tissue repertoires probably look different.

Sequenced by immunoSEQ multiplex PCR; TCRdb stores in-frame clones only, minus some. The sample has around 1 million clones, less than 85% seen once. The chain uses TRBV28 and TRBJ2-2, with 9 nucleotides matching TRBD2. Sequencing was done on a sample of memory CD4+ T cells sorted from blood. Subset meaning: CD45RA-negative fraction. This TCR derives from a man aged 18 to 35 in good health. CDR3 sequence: CASSPSGEKTGELFF. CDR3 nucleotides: TGTGCCAGCAGTCCTAGCGGGGAGAAGACCGGGGAGCTGTTTTTT.